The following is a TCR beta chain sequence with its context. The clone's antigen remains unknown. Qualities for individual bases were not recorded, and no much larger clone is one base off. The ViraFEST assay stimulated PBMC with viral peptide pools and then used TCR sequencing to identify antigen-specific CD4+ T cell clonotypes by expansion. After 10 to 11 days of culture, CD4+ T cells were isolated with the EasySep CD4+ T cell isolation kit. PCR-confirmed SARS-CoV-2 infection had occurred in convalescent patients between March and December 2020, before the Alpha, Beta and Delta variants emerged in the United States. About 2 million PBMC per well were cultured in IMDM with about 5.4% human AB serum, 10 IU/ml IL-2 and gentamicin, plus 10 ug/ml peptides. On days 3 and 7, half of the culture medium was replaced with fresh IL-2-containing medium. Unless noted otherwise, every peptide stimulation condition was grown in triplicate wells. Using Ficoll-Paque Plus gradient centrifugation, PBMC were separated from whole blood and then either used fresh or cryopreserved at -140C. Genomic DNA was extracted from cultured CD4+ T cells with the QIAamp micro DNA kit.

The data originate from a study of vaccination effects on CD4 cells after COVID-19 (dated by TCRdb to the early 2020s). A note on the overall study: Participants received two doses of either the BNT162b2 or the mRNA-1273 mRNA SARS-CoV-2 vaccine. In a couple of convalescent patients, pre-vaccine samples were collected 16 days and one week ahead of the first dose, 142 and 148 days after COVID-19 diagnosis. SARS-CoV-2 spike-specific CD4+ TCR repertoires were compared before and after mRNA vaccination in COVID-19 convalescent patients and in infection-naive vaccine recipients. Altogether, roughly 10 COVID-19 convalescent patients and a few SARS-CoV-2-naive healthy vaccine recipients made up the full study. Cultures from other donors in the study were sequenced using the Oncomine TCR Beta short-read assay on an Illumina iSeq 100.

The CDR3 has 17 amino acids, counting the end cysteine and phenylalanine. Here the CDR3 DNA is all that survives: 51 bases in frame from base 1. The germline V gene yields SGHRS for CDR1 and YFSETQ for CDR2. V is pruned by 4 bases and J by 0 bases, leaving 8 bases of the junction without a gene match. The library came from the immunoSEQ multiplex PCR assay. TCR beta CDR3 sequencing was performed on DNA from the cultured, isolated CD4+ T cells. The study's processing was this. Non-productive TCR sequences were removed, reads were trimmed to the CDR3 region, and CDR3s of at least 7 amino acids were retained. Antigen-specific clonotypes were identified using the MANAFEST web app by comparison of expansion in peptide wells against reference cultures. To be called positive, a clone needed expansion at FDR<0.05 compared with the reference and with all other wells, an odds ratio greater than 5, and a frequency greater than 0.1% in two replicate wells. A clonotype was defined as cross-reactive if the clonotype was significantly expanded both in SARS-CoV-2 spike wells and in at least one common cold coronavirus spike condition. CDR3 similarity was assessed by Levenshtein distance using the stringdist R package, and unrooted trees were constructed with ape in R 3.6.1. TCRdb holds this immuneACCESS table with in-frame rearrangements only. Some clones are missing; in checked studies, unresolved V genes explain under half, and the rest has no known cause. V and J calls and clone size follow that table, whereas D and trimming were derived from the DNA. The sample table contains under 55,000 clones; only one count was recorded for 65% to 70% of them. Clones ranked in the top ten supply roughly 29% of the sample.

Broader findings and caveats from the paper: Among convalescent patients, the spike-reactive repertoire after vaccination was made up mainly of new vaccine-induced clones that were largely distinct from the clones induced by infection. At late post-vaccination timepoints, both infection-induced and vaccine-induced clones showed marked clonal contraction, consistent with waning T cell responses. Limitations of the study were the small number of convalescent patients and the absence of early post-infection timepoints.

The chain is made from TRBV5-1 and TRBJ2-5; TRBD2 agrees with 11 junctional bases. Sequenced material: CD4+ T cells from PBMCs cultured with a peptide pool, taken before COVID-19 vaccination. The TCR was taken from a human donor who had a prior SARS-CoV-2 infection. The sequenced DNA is TGCGCCAGCAGCCCGGGACTAGCGGCCCAGTACCAAGAGACCCAGTACTTC. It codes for CASSPGLAAQYQETQYF.